The rows below give T cell receptor beta chains drawn from one sample of a study of cytomegalovirus exposure and HLA in healthy donors. Clones were read by immunoSEQ multiplex PCR, and TCRdb kept only the in-frame ones, dropping some. Among about 130,000 clones, just under 90% were seen once, and the ten largest hold 3% to 3.5%. The sample taken for sequencing was PBMCs. The receptors derive from a man aged 30-40 years in good health and CMV-seronegative. Both conserved end residues are part of each CDR3. The D gene is left open where the match is weak. Clone size is stated in some rows and not others, as once, few, many or a class when expanded.

clone_size j_call d_call v_call cdr3_aa cdr3_nt
once TRBJ2-7 NA TRBV6-1 CASMTGGSAYEQYF TGTGCCAGCATGACTGGGGGGTCGGCCTACGAGCAGTACTTC
once TRBJ2-1 NA TRBV7-2 CASRGGGPVGEQFF TGTGCCAGCAGGGGAGGGGGGCCAGTTGGTGAGCAGTTCTTC
NA TRBJ2-7 NA TRBV6-5 CASRVTGPGLEQYF TGTGCCAGCAGGGTAACAGGTCCTGGGTTGGAGCAGTACTTC
NA TRBJ1-1 NA TRBV7-9 CASTPGGTEAFF TGTGCCAGCACCCCGGGGGGTACCGAAGCTTTCTTT
NA TRBJ2-7 NA TRBV6-1 CASSVNGNYEQYF TGTGCCAGCAGTGTAAACGGGAACTACGAGCAGTACTTC
NA TRBJ2-7 TRBD1 TRBV5-4 CASSHGQGLPNEQYF TGTGCCAGCAGCCATGGACAGGGGCTTCCGAACGAGCAGTACTTC
NA TRBJ2-2 TRBD2 TRBV7-7 CASSLGSRGAGELFF TGTGCCAGCAGCTTAGGCAGCCGGGGGGCCGGGGAGCTGTTTTTT
NA TRBJ2-2 NA TRBV6-6 CASRDSNTGELFF TGTGCCAGCAGAGACAGTAACACCGGGGAGCTGTTTTTT
NA TRBJ2-2 TRBD1 TRBV6-6 CASSYISGTGNGELFF TGTGCCAGCAGCTACATTTCCGGGACAGGGAACGGGGAGCTGTTTTTT
NA TRBJ2-4 TRBD2 TRBV19 CASSILQNLQRGNIQYF TGTGCCAGTAGTATCCTCCAGAATCTACAGCGGGGAAACATTCAGTACTTC
NA TRBJ2-1 NA TRBV6-5 CASSFGGYNEQFF TGTGCCAGCAGTTTCGGGGGTTACAATGAGCAGTTCTTC
NA TRBJ1-2 NA TRBV19 CASSDTGKLYGYTF TGTGCCAGTAGTGATACCGGGAAGCTCTATGGCTACACCTTC
NA TRBJ2-1 NA TRBV6-1 CASSEVEGRFMFF TGTGCCAGCAGTGAAGTTGAGGGCAGATTTATGTTCTTC
NA TRBJ2-3 NA TRBV2 CASSETGPGEGTDTQYF TGTGCCAGCAGTGAAACGGGACCAGGGGAAGGAACAGATACGCAGTATTTT
NA TRBJ1-6 NA TRBV19 CASSNDGFNSPLHF TGTGCCAGTAGTAACGACGGGTTCAATTCACCCCTCCACTTT
NA TRBJ1-1 NA TRBV28 CASRTTGRDEAFF TGTGCCAGCAGGACGACCGGCAGGGATGAAGCTTTCTTT
NA TRBJ2-5 TRBD1 TRBV4-1 CASSLQGGQGASWYQETQYF TGCGCCAGCAGCCTTCAAGGGGGACAGGGGGCAAGTTGGTACCAAGAGACCCAGTACTTC
NA TRBJ1-5 NA TRBV6-1 CASSGHSLLGQPQHF TGTGCCAGCAGTGGTCACAGTCTTTTGGGTCAGCCCCAGCATTTT
NA TRBJ1-1 NA TRBV7-2 CASSPGLFSNTEAFF TGTGCCAGCAGCCCAGGTCTCTTCTCCAACACTGAAGCTTTCTTT
NA TRBJ2-7 NA TRBV9 CASSVALEGARYEQYF TGTGCCAGCAGCGTAGCTTTGGAGGGGGCGCGTTACGAGCAGTACTTC
once TRBJ1-4 NA TRBV4-1 CASSQVGAGLQGEKLFF TGCGCCAGCAGCCAAGTGGGGGCGGGCCTCCAGGGGGAAAAACTGTTTTTT
NA TRBJ2-7 TRBD1 TRBV28 CASSTGGKYEQYF TGTGCCAGTTCAACAGGGGGGAAGTACGAGCAGTACTTC
NA TRBJ1-4 TRBD1 TRBV19 CASSGQATEKLFF TGTGCCAGTTCTGGACAGGCGACGGAAAAACTGTTTTTT
NA TRBJ2-5 NA TRBV11-2 CASSLVGARQETQYF TGTGCCAGCAGCTTGGTGGGGGCGAGGCAAGAGACCCAGTACTTC
once TRBJ1-3 TRBD1 TRBV7-9 CASSSQGARGNTIYF TGTGCCAGCAGCTCACAGGGGGCGAGGGGAAACACCATATATTTT
NA TRBJ1-6 NA TRBV2 CASSEYATGSNSPLHF TGTGCCAGCAGTGAGTACGCTACAGGGTCCAATTCACCCCTCCACTTT
NA TRBJ1-5 TRBD1 TRBV5-6 CASSQKGAHQPQHF TGTGCCAGCAGCCAGAAGGGGGCCCATCAGCCCCAGCATTTT
NA TRBJ2-1 TRBD1 TRBV4-3 CASSQDPTGERPEQFF TGCGCCAGCAGCCAAGATCCGACAGGGGAGAGACCTGAGCAGTTCTTC
once TRBJ2-2 NA TRBV10-3 CASRGVGELFF TGTGCCTCCAGGGGTGTCGGGGAGCTGTTTTTT
once TRBJ2-7 NA TRBV5-6 CASSSGWDSFYEQYF TGTGCCAGCAGCTCGGGGTGGGACTCCTTCTACGAGCAGTACTTC
NA TRBJ1-4 NA TRBV2 CASSEGQGRGEEKLFF TGTGCCAGCAGTGAAGGTCAGGGCAGGGGTGAGGAAAAACTGTTTTTT
NA TRBJ1-4 TRBD1 TRBV18 CASSRQGNEKLFF TGTGCCAGCTCACGACAGGGTAATGAAAAACTGTTTTTT
NA TRBJ1-5 TRBD1 TRBV19 CASSVGTGGNQPQHF TGTGCCAGTAGTGTAGGGACAGGCGGCAATCAGCCCCAGCATTTT
NA TRBJ1-6 NA TRBV6-5 CASSYSGEGNSPLHF TGTGCCAGCAGTTACTCAGGGGAGGGTAATTCACCCCTCCACTTT
NA TRBJ2-1 TRBD1 TRBV4-1 CASSQAGTGNYNEQFF TGCGCCAGCAGCCAGGCCGGGACAGGGAACTACAATGAGCAGTTCTTC
NA TRBJ2-1 NA TRBV6-5 CASSYSRQNEQFF TGTGCCAGCAGTTACTCGCGACAGAATGAGCAGTTCTTC
NA TRBJ2-5 TRBD1 TRBV15 CATSSLGQGGETQYF TGTGCCACCAGCAGCCTTGGACAGGGAGGAGAGACCCAGTACTTC
NA TRBJ2-1 TRBD1 TRBV5-1 CASSLVGQGAISYNEQFF TGCGCCAGCAGCTTGGTGGGACAGGGGGCCATATCCTACAATGAGCAGTTCTTC
NA TRBJ2-3 TRBD2 TRBV5-1 CASSLGLAGAASTDTQYF TGCGCCAGCAGCTTGGGGCTAGCGGGCGCAGCTTCCACAGATACGCAGTATTTT
NA TRBJ1-4 TRBD1 TRBV5-4 CASSLGQGALAKLFF TGTGCCAGCAGCCTGGGACAGGGGGCGCTTGCAAAACTGTTTTTT
few TRBJ2-7 NA TRBV6-5 CASSGPGHDWEQYF TGTGCCAGCAGTGGTCCGGGACACGATTGGGAGCAGTACTTC
NA TRBJ2-2 TRBD2 TRBV2 CASTAQAGSYTGELFF TGTGCCAGCACCGCTCAAGCGGGGAGTTACACCGGGGAGCTGTTTTTT
once TRBJ2-3 NA TRBV5-1 CASSFRQSTDTQYF TGCGCCAGCAGCTTCCGACAGAGCACAGATACGCAGTATTTT
NA TRBJ2-1 NA TRBV10-3 CAITETAPSGINEQFF TGTGCCATCACCGAGACAGCGCCGAGTGGGATCAATGAGCAGTTCTTC
NA TRBJ1-1 TRBD1 TRBV6-5 CASSYRGHTEAFF TGTGCCAGCAGTTACAGGGGGCACACTGAAGCTTTCTTT
NA TRBJ1-5 NA TRBV28 CASSLRPRARNQPQHF TGTGCCAGCAGTTTAAGACCCAGGGCACGCAATCAGCCCCAGCATTTT
once TRBJ1-2 NA TRBV7-2 CASSPTASRAGYTF TGTGCCAGCAGCCCGACAGCGTCTAGGGCGGGCTACACCTTC
NA TRBJ1-1 TRBD1 TRBV7-9 CASSPGQGRGNTEAFF TGTGCCAGCAGCCCAGGACAGGGTAGGGGCAACACTGAAGCTTTCTTT
NA TRBJ1-5 NA TRBV19 CASSSRVSNQPQHF TGTGCCAGTAGTAGCAGGGTGAGCAATCAGCCCCAGCATTTT